A selection of T cell receptor beta chains follows, all from one sample in a study of cytomegalovirus exposure and HLA in healthy donors. Data came from immunoSEQ multiplex PCR; TCRdb stores just in-frame clones and leaves some out. The profile shows about 170,000 clones, about four fifths of them singletons. The source material was PBMCs. The receptors come from a male donor in good health and CMV-seronegative. Each CDR3 is given with its conserved first and last residue. The D gene is left open where the match is weak. Rows give clone size only sometimes, using once, few, many, or a class for an expanded clone.

clone_size	d_call	v_call	j_call	cdr3_aa	cdr3_nt
few	TRBD2	TRBV4-3	TRBJ2-1	CASSGGLAGYNEQFF	TGCGCCAGCAGCGGGGGGCTAGCGGGCTACAATGAGCAGTTCTTC
few	NA	TRBV7-2	TRBJ1-2	CASSLTGGTGGYTF	TGTGCCAGCAGCTTAACGGGGGGAACTGGAGGCTACACCTTC
few	NA	TRBV21-1	TRBJ1-6	CARPDTGPISPLHF	TGTGCCAGGCCTGATACAGGCCCCATTTCACCCCTCCACTTT
NA	NA	TRBV5-6	TRBJ2-1	CASSIPGGRNEQFF	TGTGCCAGCAGCATCCCCGGGGGGCGGAATGAGCAGTTCTTC
NA	TRBD2	TRBV7-2	TRBJ2-5	CASSKTSGRYAKTQYF	TGTGCCAGCAGTAAGACTAGCGGGAGGTATGCCAAGACCCAGTACTTC
NA	TRBD2	TRBV7-3	TRBJ2-2	CASSPLAGTHTGELFF	TGTGCCAGCAGCCCTCTAGCGGGGACCCACACCGGGGAGCTGTTTTTT
few	NA	TRBV19	TRBJ1-1	CASSVTGGGAFF	TGTGCCAGTAGTGTTACTGGGGGGGGAGCTTTCTTT
few	TRBD1	TRBV18	TRBJ1-1	CASSPTGETEAFF	TGTGCCAGCTCACCAACAGGGGAGACTGAAGCTTTCTTT
NA	TRBD1	TRBV4-2	TRBJ1-2	CASSQEQGAGGYTF	TGTGCCAGCAGCCAAGAACAGGGGGCGGGTGGCTACACCTTC
NA	TRBD1	TRBV5-5	TRBJ1-1	CASSWRTGRVTEAFF	TGTGCCAGCAGCTGGAGGACAGGGCGGGTCACTGAAGCTTTCTTT
NA	NA	TRBV18	TRBJ1-4	CASSLDSTTNEKLFF	TGTGCCAGCTCACTTGATAGTACAACTAATGAAAAACTGTTTTTT
NA	NA	TRBV5-1	TRBJ1-1	CASSLEVAGVDTEAFF	TGCGCCAGCAGCTTGGAGGTCGCAGGGGTGGACACTGAAGCTTTCTTT
NA	TRBD1	TRBV28	TRBJ1-1	CASSLRQGSNTEAFF	TGTGCCAGCAGTTTAAGACAGGGATCGAACACTGAAGCTTTCTTT
NA	TRBD1	TRBV7-9	TRBJ2-7	CASSWDRADEQYF	TGTGCCAGCAGCTGGGACAGGGCAGACGAGCAGTACTTC
NA	NA	TRBV2	TRBJ2-1	CASGSPGVNEQFF	TGTGCCAGTGGAAGCCCGGGGGTGAATGAGCAGTTCTTC
NA	NA	TRBV6-5	TRBJ1-3	CAAQRGVGNTIYF	TGTGCCGCCCAGCGGGGGGTGGGGAACACCATATATTTT
NA	TRBD2	TRBV6-1	TRBJ2-3	CASTGGATDTQYF	TGTGCCAGCACGGGGGGGGCTACAGATACGCAGTATTTT
NA	NA	TRBV6-5	TRBJ2-6	CASSPHGAGANVLTF	TGTGCCAGCAGTCCACACGGGGCTGGGGCCAACGTCCTGACTTTC
NA	TRBD2	TRBV9	TRBJ2-3	CASSVGTWGGGTDTQYF	TGTGCCAGCAGCGTAGGAACCTGGGGAGGGGGCACAGATACGCAGTATTTT
NA	TRBD1	TRBV11-1	TRBJ1-2	CASSPRDRVFYGYTF	TGTGCCAGCAGCCCGCGGGACAGGGTTTTCTATGGCTACACCTTC
NA	TRBD1	TRBV18	TRBJ1-1	CASSPMGTVNTEAFF	TGTGCCAGCTCACCAATGGGGACAGTGAACACTGAAGCTTTCTTT
NA	TRBD1	TRBV30	TRBJ1-3	CACQETGAGNTIYF	TGTGCCTGCCAAGAGACAGGGGCTGGAAACACCATATATTTT
NA	TRBD2	TRBV12-5	TRBJ2-5	CASGRTSGGQETQYF	TGTGCTAGTGGCCGGACTAGCGGGGGCCAAGAGACCCAGTACTTC
NA	TRBD2	TRBV30	TRBJ2-1	CAWSGGTSGSGGVYNEQFF	TGTGCCTGGAGCGGAGGGACTAGCGGGAGTGGAGGGGTCTACAATGAGCAGTTCTTC
NA	NA	TRBV10-1	TRBJ2-7	CASSDRNVTQPGLLPGQYF	TGCGCCAGCAGTGATAGAAATGTGACCCAGCCAGGACTACTACCAGGGCAGTACTTC
NA	NA	TRBV7-9	TRBJ1-1	CASSSREVLPEAFF	TGTGCCAGCAGCTCCCGGGAGGTCCTACCTGAAGCTTTCTTT
NA	NA	TRBV9	TRBJ1-4	CASSARPQGVTEKLFF	TGTGCCAGCAGCGCCAGACCTCAGGGTGTCACTGAAAAACTGTTTTTT
few	NA	TRBV7-8	TRBJ2-7	CASSLGGGPYEQYF	TGTGCCAGCAGCTTAGGAGGGGGTCCCTACGAGCAGTACTTC
NA	TRBD1	TRBV11-2	TRBJ1-1	CASSRRFLSGTGVVAEAFF	TGTGCCAGCAGCCGCCGCTTCTTGAGCGGGACAGGGGTTGTGGCTGAAGCTTTCTTT
NA	TRBD1	TRBV7-3	TRBJ2-3	CASSPGQRSDTQYF	TGTGCCAGCTCCCCGGGACAGCGATCAGATACGCAGTATTTT
NA	NA	TRBV7-8	TRBJ1-1	CASSLALRGGTEAFF	TGTGCCAGCAGCTTAGCGTTGCGTGGAGGGACTGAAGCTTTCTTT
NA	NA	TRBV11-2	TRBJ1-1	CASSLAQADTEAFF	TGTGCCAGCAGCTTAGCACAGGCGGACACTGAAGCTTTCTTT
NA	NA	TRBV4-2	TRBJ1-2	CASSQDKLGGGYGYTF	TGTGCCAGCAGCCAAGATAAGTTGGGGGGAGGTTATGGCTACACCTTC
NA	NA	TRBV4-1	TRBJ1-3	CASSQDGQGDTIYF	TGCGCCAGCAGCCAAGATGGTCAGGGTGACACCATATATTTT
few	NA	TRBV6-1	TRBJ1-4	CASSEAWAGQGKLFF	TGTGCCAGCAGTGAAGCGTGGGCCGGGCAGGGAAAACTGTTTTTT
NA	TRBD1	TRBV28	TRBJ1-5	CASRQTGEQPQHF	TGTGCCAGCAGACAAACAGGGGAGCAGCCCCAGCATTTT
NA	TRBD2	TRBV7-8	TRBJ2-4	CADSDRGRNIQYF	TGTGCCGATTCAGACCGCGGGAGAAACATTCAGTACTTC
NA	NA	TRBV15	TRBJ1-5	CATSRPRPQANQPQHF	TGTGCCACCAGCAGACCCCGACCCCAGGCGAATCAGCCCCAGCATTTT
NA	TRBD1	TRBV5-5	TRBJ2-7	CASSFGTGEYEQYF	TGTGCCAGCAGCTTCGGGACAGGGGAATACGAGCAGTACTTC
NA	NA	TRBV19	TRBJ1-2	CASSIGRGNYGYTF	TGTGCCAGTAGTATCGGTAGGGGGAACTATGGCTACACCTTC
NA	TRBD2	TRBV28	TRBJ2-7	CASSLAGGASYEQYF	TGTGCCAGCAGCCTAGCGGGAGGGGCTTCCTACGAGCAGTACTTC
NA	NA	TRBV25-1	TRBJ1-3	CASMKGHQGWVAGNTIYF	TGTGCCAGCATGAAGGGCCACCAGGGCTGGGTGGCTGGAAACACCATATATTTT
NA	TRBD1	TRBV5-1	TRBJ2-2	CASRNPGTGFNTGELFF	TGCGCCAGCAGGAATCCCGGGACAGGTTTCAACACCGGGGAGCTGTTTTTT
NA	NA	TRBV19	TRBJ2-7	CASSVGLALTYEQYF	TGTGCCAGTAGTGTGGGATTAGCGTTGACCTACGAGCAGTACTTC
NA	NA	TRBV19	TRBJ1-2	CASSVRGGYTF	TGTGCCAGTAGCGTAAGGGGCGGCTACACCTTC
NA	NA	TRBV28	TRBJ2-5	CASSPTSQETQYF	TGTGCCAGCAGTCCGACTAGCCAAGAGACCCAGTACTTC
NA	NA	TRBV19	TRBJ2-3	CASRGGQVGTDTQYF	TGTGCCAGTAGGGGAGGACAGGTCGGCACAGATACGCAGTATTTT
NA	NA	TRBV6-4	TRBJ2-7	CASRLDRTYEQYF	TGTGCCAGCAGACTCGACAGAACCTACGAGCAGTACTTC
NA	NA	TRBV30	TRBJ2-7	CAWSGRGGLAYEQYF	TGTGCCTGGAGTGGTAGGGGAGGTTTGGCCTACGAGCAGTACTTC
once	NA	TRBV7-6	TRBJ2-7	CASSLAWGSSYEQYF	TGTGCCAGCAGCTTAGCGTGGGGCTCCTCCTACGAGCAGTACTTC
NA	TRBD2	TRBV6-6	TRBJ2-3	CASSYSGLAFTDTQYF	TGTGCCAGCAGTTACTCGGGACTAGCTTTTACAGATACGCAGTATTTT
NA	NA	TRBV19	TRBJ1-1	CASSIVPVGGTEAFF	TGTGCCAGTAGTATAGTGCCCGTGGGGGGCACTGAAGCTTTCTTT
NA	TRBD1	TRBV30	TRBJ1-1	CAWSPQGDTEAFF	TGTGCCTGGAGCCCCCAGGGGGACACTGAAGCTTTCTTT
NA	NA	TRBV9	TRBJ2-5	CASSKDRQETQYF	TGTGCCAGCAGTAAAGACAGACAAGAGACCCAGTACTTC
NA	NA	TRBV5-1	TRBJ2-7	CASSLPDGGPGRYEQYF	TGCGCCAGCAGTCTCCCCGACGGGGGGCCCGGGCGGTACGAGCAGTACTTC
NA	NA	TRBV5-6	TRBJ2-1	CASSLGTQRKAYNEQFF	TGTGCCAGCAGCTTGGGTACACAGCGGAAGGCCTACAATGAGCAGTTCTTC
NA	NA	TRBV15	TRBJ2-1	CATSKGGESYNEQFF	TGTGCCACCAGCAAAGGGGGGGAATCCTACAATGAGCAGTTCTTC
once	TRBD2	TRBV9	TRBJ2-3	CASSPQIAGGPDTQYF	TGTGCCAGCAGCCCCCAGATTGCGGGAGGGCCGGATACGCAGTATTTT
NA	TRBD2	TRBV5-1	TRBJ2-2	CASSPTSGTGELFF	TGCGCCAGCAGCCCGACTAGCGGGACCGGGGAGCTGTTTTTT